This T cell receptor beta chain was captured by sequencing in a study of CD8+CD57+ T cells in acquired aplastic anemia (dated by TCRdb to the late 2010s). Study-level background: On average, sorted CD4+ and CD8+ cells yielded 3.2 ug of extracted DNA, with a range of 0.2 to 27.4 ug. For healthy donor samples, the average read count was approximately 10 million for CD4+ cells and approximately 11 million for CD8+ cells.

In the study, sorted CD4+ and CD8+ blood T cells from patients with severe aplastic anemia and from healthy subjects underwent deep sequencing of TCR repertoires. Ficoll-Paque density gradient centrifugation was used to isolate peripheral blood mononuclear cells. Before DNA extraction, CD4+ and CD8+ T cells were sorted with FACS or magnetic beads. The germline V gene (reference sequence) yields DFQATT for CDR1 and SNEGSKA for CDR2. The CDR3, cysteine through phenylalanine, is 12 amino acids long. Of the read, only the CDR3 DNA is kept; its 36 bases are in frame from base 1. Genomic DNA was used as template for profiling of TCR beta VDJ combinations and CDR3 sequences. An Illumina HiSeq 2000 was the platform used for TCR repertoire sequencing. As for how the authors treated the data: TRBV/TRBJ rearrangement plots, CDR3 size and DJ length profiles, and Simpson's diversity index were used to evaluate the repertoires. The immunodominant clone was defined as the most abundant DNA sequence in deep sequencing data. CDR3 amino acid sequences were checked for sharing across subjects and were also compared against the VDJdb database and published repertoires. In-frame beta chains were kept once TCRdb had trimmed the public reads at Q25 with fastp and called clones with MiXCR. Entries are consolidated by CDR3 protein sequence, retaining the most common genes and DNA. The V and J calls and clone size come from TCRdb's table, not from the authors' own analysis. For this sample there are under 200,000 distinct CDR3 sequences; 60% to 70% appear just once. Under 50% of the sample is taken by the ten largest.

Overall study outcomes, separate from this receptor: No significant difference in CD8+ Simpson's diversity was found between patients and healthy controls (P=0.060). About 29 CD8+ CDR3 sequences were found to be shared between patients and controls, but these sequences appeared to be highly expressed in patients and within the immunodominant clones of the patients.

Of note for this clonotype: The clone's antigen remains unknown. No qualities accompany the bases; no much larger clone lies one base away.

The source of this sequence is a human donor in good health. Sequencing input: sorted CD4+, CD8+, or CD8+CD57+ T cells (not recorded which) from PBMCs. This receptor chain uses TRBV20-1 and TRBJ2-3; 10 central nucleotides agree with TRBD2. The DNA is TGCAGGGCAAGCGGGAGGGCCGATACGCAGTATTTT. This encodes CRASGRADTQYF.